This T cell receptor (beta chain) was sequenced during a study of CD8+ T cells in alopecia areata. Study details: Patients received oral tofacitinib, 5 to 10 mg twice daily, for moderate-to-severe alopecia areata. Overall study results and limits: Especially in alopecia totalis/universalis, lesional scalp showed greater clonality than normal scalp did. Scalp clonality and expanded CD8+ clones among the top 100 fell significantly with tofacitinib. Only one nonresponder was present, which leaves the link between baseline CD8+ expansion and response uncertain.

Sequencing templates came from extracted RNA that was reverse transcribed into cDNA. The data were produced by immunoSEQ multiplex PCR, yet TCRdb's version contains in-frame clones alone and is incomplete. Of fewer than 350,000 clones in the sample, roughly 50% were seen once. With 3 bases removed from V and 4 bases from J, the gap between germline ends came to 11 bases. CDR3 length: 14 amino acids. Per the germline V gene, CDR1 is MDHEN and CDR2 is SYDVKM. A note on this clone: Its cognate antigen is unknown.

The treatment is: oral pan-JAK inhibitor, 5-10 mg twice daily. The rearrangement joins TRBV28 to TRBJ2-3; D gene ambiguous. The input for sequencing was CD4+ T cells sorted from blood, taken at week 24, from a patient treated with tofacitinib. The source of this sequence is a human donor with alopecia areata. CDR3 sequence (DNA): TGTGCCAGCAGTTTCCGCCCTGGGTCAGATACGCAGTATTTT. It specifies CASSFRPGSDTQYF. Full variable domain (outside the CDR3, taken from reference TRBV28 and TRBJ2-3): DVKVTQSSRYLVKRTGEKVFLECVQDMDHENMFWYRQDPGLGLRLIYFSYDVKMKEKGDIPEGYSVSREKKERFSLILESASTNQTSMYLCASSFRPGSDTQYFGPGTRLTVL.